Listed here are 24 T cell receptor beta chains from one sample, sequenced in a study of OX40 agonist ivuxolimab in advanced cancers. The library was made by the immunoSEQ multiplex PCR assay. TCRdb limited this immuneACCESS table to in-frame rearrangements with V and J called. A share of clones is missing; checked studies link under half to unresolved V genes, and the rest is unexplained. The sample table records more than 45,000 clones; just over 85% of these occur just once. The ten largest clones capture roughly 0.9% of the sample. The sample was CD4+ or CD8+ T cells sorted from blood, taken in a trial of the OX40 agonist ivuxolimab. These receptors all come from an adult with an advanced solid tumor such as melanoma, head and neck, liver or kidney cancer.

This clone was observed a handful of times. The gene calls are TRBV18 and TRBJ2-7, with D unresolved. CDR3 length equals 14 residues. V was trimmed by 3 bases and J by 0 bases, leaving 9 bases between them. CDR1 KGHSH and CDR2 LQKENI come from the germline V gene. The CDR3 loop is CASSPSGSSYEQYF. The CDR3 DNA follows: TGTGCCAGCTCACCCTCCGGGTCCTCCTACGAGCAGTACTTC.

V gene TRBV10-3 combines with J gene TRBJ1-5; D call uncertain. The V gene's germline CDR1 is ENHRY and CDR2 SYGVKD. This CDR3 region has 11 residues. V dropped 9 bases and J dropped 4 bases, with 7 bases sitting between them. For the CDR3, the DNA is TGTGCCATTGCACGTAATCAGCCCCAGCATTTT. This gives the protein CAIARNQPQHF.

J is TRBJ1-2 and V is TRBV2; D is unresolved. Germline CDR1 and CDR2: SNHLY and FYNNEI. The CDR3 totals 15 residues. V lost 5 bases, J lost 7 bases, and 20 bases lay in between. The CDR3 sequence: CASSTRTSVVFGYTF. The CDR3 DNA follows: TGTGCCAGCAGTACCCGGACGAGCGTCGTGTTTGGCTACACCTTC.

V is TRBV19 and J is TRBJ2-5, with a weak D call TRBD2 (5 bases). Between the trimmed V and J ends, which lost 1 base and 2 bases, there was a span of 11 bases. Germline CDR1 LNHDA, CDR2 SQIVND (reference sequence). The CDR3 totals 15 residues. CDR3 nucleotides: TGTGCCAGTAGTATAGGTCCGACTATTCAAGAGACCCAGTACTTC. Residues: CASSIGPTIQETQYF.

The rearrangement uses TRBV10-3 and TRBJ2-2, with 10 bases fitting TRBD2. This CDR3 comprises 16 residues. V gave up 3 bases and J gave up 6 bases; unmatched junction bases: 7. CDR1 and CDR2 from the germline V gene are ENHRY and SYGVKD. In nucleotides, the CDR3 is TGTGCCATCAGTGATCTTCTAGCGGGAGTAGCCGGGGAGCTGTTTTTT. Amino acids: CAISDLLAGVAGELFF.

The V and J genes are TRBV5-1 and TRBJ2-5; 12 bases are a match to TRBD2. The CDR3 has 16 residues. Looked up from germline, CDR1 is SGHRS and CDR2 is YFSETQ. The J segment lost 1 base and the V segment lost 3 bases, leaving 4 bases of the junction unmatched. The CDR3 is CASSYSLAGGQETQYF. CDR3 sequence (DNA): TGCGCCAGCAGCTACTCACTAGCGGGGGGCCAAGAGACCCAGTACTTC.

Remarks on this clone: No conserved phenylalanine or tryptophan is present at the end of the CDR3, so a read error is the likely explanation. The V call is TRBV29-1, the J call TRBJ2-7, with D possibly being TRBD1 (5 bases). Germline CDR1 is SQVTM and CDR2 is ANQGSEA. There are 14 residues in the CDR3. The germline V and J ends were trimmed by 0 bases and 5 bases, with 14 bases remaining between them. CDR3 DNA: TGCAGCGTTGAAGATGTAAGCAGGGCCAACGAGCAGTACCTC. This encodes CSVEDVSRANEQYL.

The chain joins TRBV5-1 to TRBJ2-5, with 7 positions matching TRBD2. This CDR3 comprises 14 residues. After removal of 6 bases from V and 4 bases from J, the junction contained 9 bases not matched to a gene. Germline V gene data show CDR1 as SGHRS and CDR2 as YFSETQ. The CDR3 region is CASNGAGAGETQYF. The CDR3 DNA reads as TGCGCCAGCAATGGTGCGGGAGCTGGAGAGACCCAGTACTTC. The entire variable domain, with the rest obtained from reference TRBV5-1 and TRBJ2-5, is as follows: KAGVTQTPRYLIKTRGQQVTLSCSPISGHRSVSWYQQTPGQGLQFLFEYFSETQRNKGNFPGRFSGRQFSNSRSEMNVSTLELGDSALYLCASNGAGAGETQYFGPGTRLLVL.

This clone occurred once. J is TRBJ1-2 and V is TRBV25-1, with D possibly TRBD1 on 6 matching bases. This CDR3 contains 13 residues. V dropped 4 bases and J dropped 7 bases, with 13 bases sitting between them. The germline gives CDR1 MGHDK, CDR2 SYGVNS. CDR3 in DNA: TGTGCCAGCAGTGTCCAACAGGGCTCTGGCTACACCTTC. Its protein product is CASSVQQGSGYTF.

This sequence joins TRBV7-9 and TRBJ2-1; TRBD2 aligns across 7 bases. The CDR3 is 15 residues long. Germline V gives CDR1 SEHNR, CDR2 FQNEAQ (reference sequence). V was pared by 0 bases and J by 10 bases, with 9 bases of the junction left unmatched. CDR3 sequence (DNA): TGTGCCAGCAGCTTAGCCCCCAACGGGCGGGGGGAGCAGTTCTTC. It encodes CASSLAPNGRGEQFF.

The J gene is TRBJ2-5, the V gene TRBV18; the D call may be TRBD1 or TRBD2 (5 bases each). V shed 2 bases and J shed 3 bases, with 10 bases lying between them. The germline V gene encodes CDR1 KGHSH and CDR2 LQKENI. This CDR3 is 14 amino acids long. Here the CDR3 reads CASSPGAEEETQYF. For the CDR3, the DNA is TGTGCCAGCTCACCAGGGGCGGAGGAAGAGACCCAGTACTTC.

This clone showed up just once. The CDR3 loop reads CASSPYLGGGEAFF. Here the CDR3 DNA reads TGTGCCAGCAGCCCCTACCTTGGGGGCGGCGAAGCTTTCTTT. V usage is TRBV7-9 and J usage is TRBJ1-1, with D perhaps TRBD1 (6 bases). V lost 5 bases and J 8 bases, leaving 18 bases between the germline ends. Germline CDR1 reads SEHNR; CDR2 reads FQNEAQ (reference sequence). The CDR3 extends over 14 amino acids.

This rearrangement joins TRBV7-3 to TRBJ2-3; a weak D match, TRBD2 (7 bases). V lost 5 bases and J lost 5, with 11 bases in between. Germline-derived CDR1 and CDR2 are SGHTA and FQGTGA. The CDR3 is 13 residues long. The DNA for the CDR3 is TGTGCCAGCAGCCCTAGGGGGGGAGATACGCAGTATTTT. Translated: CASSPRGGDTQYF.

The chain uses TRBV5-1 and TRBJ2-1, with 8 bases matching TRBD1. CDR3 length equals 13 residues. With 5 bases clipped from V and 6 bases from J, the junction kept 4 bases outside the gene matches. CDR1 is SGHRS and CDR2 is YFSETQ in the germline V gene. CDR3 sequence: CASSFGQGNEQFF. The DNA for the CDR3 is TGCGCCAGCAGTTTCGGACAGGGCAATGAGCAGTTCTTC.

The gene calls are TRBV18 and TRBJ2-2; D gene uncertain. Trimming took off 6 bases at V and 6 bases at J, with 26 bases between the two ends. Germline V lookup: CDR1 KGHSH, CDR2 LQKENI. The CDR3 contains 18 residues. The chain's CDR3 is CASSPLGFKDRVSGELFF. In DNA, the CDR3 is TGTGCCAGCTCGCCCCTCGGGTTTAAGGATCGTGTTTCCGGGGAGCTGTTTTTT.

V usage is TRBV7-3 and J usage is TRBJ2-1, with TRBD2 as a possible D gene (6 bases). There are 13 residues in the CDR3. V was cut by 1 base and J by 8 bases, with 9 bases left in between. CDR1 is SGHTA and CDR2 is FQGTGA in the germline V gene. The CDR3 region has the DNA TGTGCCAGCAGCTTAAGGAGGGAGGATGAGCAGTTCTTC. It codes for CASSLRREDEQFF.

The CDR3: CASSSGVTSGGTDTQYF. The CDR3 bases are TGTGCCAGCAGCTCGGGGGTGACTAGCGGGGGCACAGATACGCAGTATTTT. The rearrangement links TRBV5-4 to TRBJ2-3, with 11 bases that match TRBD2. V was clipped by 3 bases and J by 1 base; unmatched bases: 7. The CDR3 loop spans 17 amino acids. Germline V gene data show CDR1 as SGHNT and CDR2 as YYREEE (reference sequence).

This chain joins TRBV10-3 and TRBJ2-7; D is undetermined. CDR3 length equals 13 residues. Trimming pared 6 bases from V and 2 bases from J, leaving 11 bases between. Germline CDR1 and CDR2: ENHRY and SYGVKD. CDR3 in amino acids: CAISIGSPYEQYF. The CDR3 DNA reads TGTGCCATCAGCATCGGATCACCCTACGAGCAGTACTTC.

The chain joins TRBV6-6 to TRBJ2-3; possibly TRBD2 for D (5 bases). Between the trimmed V and J ends, which lost 5 bases and 0 bases, there was a span of 6 bases. Looked up from germline, CDR1 is MNHNY and CDR2 is SVGAGI (reference sequence). The CDR3 has 13 amino acids. For the CDR3, the DNA is TGTGCCAGCAGTGCGGGTAGCACAGATACGCAGTATTTT. Its protein is CASSAGSTDTQYF.

As regards this clone: A read error may produce the germline difference seen at one junction end. The chain uses TRBV28 and TRBJ1-1, with D possibly matching TRBD1 (6 bases). Looked up from germline, CDR1 is MDHEN and CDR2 is SYDVKM. The CDR3 spans 13 residues. The CDR3 region has the DNA TGTGCCAGCAGTTTAATTCCGCAGGGGTCGACGGGATTT. Protein product: CASSLIPQGSTGF. Based on the CDR3 plus reference TRBV28 and TRBJ1-1, the full variable domain is DVKVTQSSRYLVKRTGEKVFLECVQDMDHENMFWYRQDPGLGLRLIYFSYDVKMKEKGDIPEGYSVSREKKERFSLILESASTNQTSMYLCASSLIPQGSTGFGQGTRLTVV.

The gene calls are TRBV7-2 and TRBJ1-3; no definite D call. The V end was cut by 5 bases, the J end by 4 bases, with 9 bases between. In germline, CDR1 is SGHTA, CDR2 FQGNSA. The CDR3 covers 13 residues. The CDR3 spells CASSQLGGNTIYF. The CDR3 DNA follows: TGTGCCAGCAGCCAACTGGGGGGAAACACCATATATTTT.

The chain couples TRBV4-1 to TRBJ1-4, with 7 bases that match TRBD1. The CDR3 covers 14 residues. The germline gives CDR1 MGHRA, CDR2 YSYEKL. The ends lost 2 bases at V and 8 bases at J; junction bases unmatched: 5. CDR3 DNA: TGCGCCAGCAGCCAAAGGACAGGTAAAGAAAAACTGTTTTTT. This encodes CASSQRTGKEKLFF.

V and J are TRBV27 and TRBJ2-2; D unclear. V was trimmed by 0 bases and J by 5 bases, leaving 7 bases between them. Germline V gives CDR1 MNHEY, CDR2 SMNVEV (reference sequence). The CDR3 has 14 residues. The DNA of the CDR3 is TGTGCCAGCAGTTTATCGTCGGGTACCGGGGAGCTGTTTTTT. As protein: CASSLSSGTGELFF.

The rearrangement uses TRBV5-1 and TRBJ2-4, with 7 bases matching TRBD2. The V gene end was trimmed by 0 bases and the J gene end by 8 bases; junction bases not matched to a gene: 8. Germline V gene data show CDR1 as SGHRS and CDR2 as YFSETQ. CDR3 length: 15 amino acids. CDR3 DNA sequence: TGCGCCAGCAGCTTGGCGGTCGGGGGGAGGGACATTCAGTACTTC. Protein product: CASSLAVGGRDIQYF. Combining the CDR3 with reference TRBV5-1 and TRBJ2-4 gives the whole variable domain KAGVTQTPRYLIKTRGQQVTLSCSPISGHRSVSWYQQTPGQGLQFLFEYFSETQRNKGNFPGRFSGRQFSNSRSEMNVSTLELGDSALYLCASSLAVGGRDIQYFGAGTRLSVL.